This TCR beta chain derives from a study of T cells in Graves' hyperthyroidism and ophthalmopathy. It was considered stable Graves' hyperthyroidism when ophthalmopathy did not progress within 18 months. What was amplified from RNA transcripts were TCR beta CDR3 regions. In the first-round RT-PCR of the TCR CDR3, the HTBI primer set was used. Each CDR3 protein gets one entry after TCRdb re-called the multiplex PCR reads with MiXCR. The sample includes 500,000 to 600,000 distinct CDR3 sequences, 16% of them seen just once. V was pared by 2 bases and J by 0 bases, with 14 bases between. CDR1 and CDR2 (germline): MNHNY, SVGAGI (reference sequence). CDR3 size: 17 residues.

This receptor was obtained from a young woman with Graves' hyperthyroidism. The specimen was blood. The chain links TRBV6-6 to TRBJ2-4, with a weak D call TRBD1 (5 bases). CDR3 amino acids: CASSYKTSGLAKNIQYF. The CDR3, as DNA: TGTGCCAGCAGTTACAAAACATCAGGGTTAGCCAAAAACATTCAGTACTTC.